This TCR beta chain came from a study of cytomegalovirus exposure and HLA in healthy donors. Findings and limits, study-wide: Presence/absence analyses assumed roughly uniform sequencing depth across donors.

PCR employed 60 Vbeta and 13 Jbeta primers. Sequenced by immunoSEQ multiplex PCR; TCRdb stores in-frame clones only, minus some. Among some 120,000 clones, 77% were seen once, and the ten largest hold approximately 9.9%. Comments on this clone: The target antigen is unknown.

Sequencing was done on a sample of PBMCs. This receptor was obtained from a man aged 35-49 years in good health and CMV-seropositive.

CDR3 amino acids: CASSPPIEGGEKLFF. CDR3 coding DNA: TGTGCCAGCAGCCCCCCCATCGAGGGTGGTGAAAAACTGTTTTTT. The V gene is TRBV7-9, the J gene TRBJ1-4; D ambiguous. The CDR3 spans 15 residues. CDR1 is SEHNR and CDR2 is FQNEAQ in the germline V gene (reference sequence). V lost 5 bases to trimming and J lost 7 bases, with 17 bases between them.